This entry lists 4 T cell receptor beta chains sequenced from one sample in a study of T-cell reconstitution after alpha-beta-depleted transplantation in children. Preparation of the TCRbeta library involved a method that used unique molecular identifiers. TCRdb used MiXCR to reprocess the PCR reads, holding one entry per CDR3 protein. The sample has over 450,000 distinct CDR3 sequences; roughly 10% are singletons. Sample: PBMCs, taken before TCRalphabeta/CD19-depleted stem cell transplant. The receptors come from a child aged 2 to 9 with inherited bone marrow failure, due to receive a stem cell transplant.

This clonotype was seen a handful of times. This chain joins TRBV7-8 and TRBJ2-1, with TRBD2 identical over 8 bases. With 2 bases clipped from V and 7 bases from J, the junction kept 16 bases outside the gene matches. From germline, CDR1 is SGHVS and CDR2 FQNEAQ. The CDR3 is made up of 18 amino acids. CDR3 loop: CASSLPKRGTRGSNEQFF. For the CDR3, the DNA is TGTGCCAGCAGCTTACCTAAAAGGGGGACTAGGGGGTCGAATGAGCAGTTCTTC.

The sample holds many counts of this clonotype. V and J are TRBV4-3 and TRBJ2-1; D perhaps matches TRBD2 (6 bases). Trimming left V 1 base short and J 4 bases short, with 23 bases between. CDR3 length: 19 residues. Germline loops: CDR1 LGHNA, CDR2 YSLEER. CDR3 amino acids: CASSQVGIPRESGYNEQFF. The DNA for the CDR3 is TGCGCCAGCAGCCAAGTGGGGATACCTCGGGAGTCGGGATACAATGAGCAGTTCTTC.

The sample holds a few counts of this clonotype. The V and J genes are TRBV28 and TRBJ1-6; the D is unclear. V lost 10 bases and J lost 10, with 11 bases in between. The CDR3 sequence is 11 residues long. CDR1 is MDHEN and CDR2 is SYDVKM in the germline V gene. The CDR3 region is CATLHRSPLHF. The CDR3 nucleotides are TGTGCCACTTTACACCGGTCACCCCTCCACTTT.

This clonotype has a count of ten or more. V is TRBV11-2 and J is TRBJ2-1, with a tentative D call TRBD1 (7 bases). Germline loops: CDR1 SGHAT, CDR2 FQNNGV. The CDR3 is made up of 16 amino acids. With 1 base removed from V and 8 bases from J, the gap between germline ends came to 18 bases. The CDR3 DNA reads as TGTGCCAGCAGCTTAGGGACTACAGGGGATATGTATGAGCAGTTCTTC. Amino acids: CASSLGTTGDMYEQFF.